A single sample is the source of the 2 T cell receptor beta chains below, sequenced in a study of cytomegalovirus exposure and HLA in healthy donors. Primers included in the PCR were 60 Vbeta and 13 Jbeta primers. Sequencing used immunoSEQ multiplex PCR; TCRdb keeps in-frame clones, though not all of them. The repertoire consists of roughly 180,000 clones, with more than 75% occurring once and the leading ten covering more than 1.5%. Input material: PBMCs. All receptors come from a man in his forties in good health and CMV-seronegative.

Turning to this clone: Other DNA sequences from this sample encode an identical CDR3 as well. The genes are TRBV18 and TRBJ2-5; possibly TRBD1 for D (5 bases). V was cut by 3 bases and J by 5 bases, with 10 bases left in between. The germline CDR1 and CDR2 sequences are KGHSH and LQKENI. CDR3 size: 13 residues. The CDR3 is CASSPDIQETQYF. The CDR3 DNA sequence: TGTGCCAGCTCACCGGACATCCAGGAGACCCAGTACTTC.

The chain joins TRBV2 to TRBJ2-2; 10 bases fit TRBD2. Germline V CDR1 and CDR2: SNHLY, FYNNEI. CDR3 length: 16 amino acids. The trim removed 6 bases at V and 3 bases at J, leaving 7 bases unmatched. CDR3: CASRLAGLADTGELFF. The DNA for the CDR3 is TGTGCCAGCAGACTCGCCGGACTAGCGGACACCGGGGAGCTGTTTTTT.